These 6 T cell receptor beta chains came from one sample sequenced in a study of blood T cell repertoires in COVID-19. Clones were read by immunoSEQ multiplex PCR, and TCRdb kept only the in-frame ones, dropping some. The data show under 200,000 clones, over 70% seen once. The sample comprised peripheral blood. The receptors derive from a woman of 80 years or more with active or convalescent COVID-19.

The chain combines TRBV9 with TRBJ2-7; D remains unclear. There are 14 residues in the CDR3. Per the germline V gene, CDR1 is SGDLS and CDR2 is YYNGEE. V was cut by 0 bases and J by 0 bases, with 7 bases left in between. The CDR3, as DNA: TGTGCCAGCAGCGTAGTGGGCAGCTCCTACGAGCAGTACTTC. Its protein product is CASSVVGSSYEQYF.

This chain links TRBV6-5 with TRBJ1-1, with 8 bases matching TRBD1. CDR1 is MNHEY, CDR2 SVGAGI, per germline. Trimming at V came to 2 bases and at J to 3 bases, leaving 8 bases not matched to a gene. This CDR3 region has 16 residues. The CDR3 loop reads CASSYGQGVTYTEAFF. The CDR3 coding sequence is TGTGCCAGCAGTTACGGACAGGGAGTTACCTACACTGAAGCTTTCTTT.

J is TRBJ1-5 and V is TRBV28; D is unclear. The CDR3 is 16 residues long. V was cut by 9 bases and J by 2 bases, with 20 bases left in between. Germline loops: CDR1 MDHEN, CDR2 SYDVKM. The CDR3, as DNA: TGTGCCAGTTCCCTAACCGCGGGGATCGGCAATCAGCCCCAGCATTTT. Amino acids: CASSLTAGIGNQPQHF.

The rearrangement links TRBV11-2 to TRBJ1-2; D not certain. V lost 5 bases, J lost 5 bases, and 9 bases lay in between. The CDR3 runs 12 residues. In germline, CDR1 is SGHAT, CDR2 FQNNGV. The CDR3 DNA reads as TGTGCCAGCAGCCAGGTCGGATATGGCTACACCTTC. Encoded protein: CASSQVGYGYTF.

The chain recombines TRBV10-3 with TRBJ2-7; the D gene is possibly TRBD2 (7 bases). Germline CDR1 and CDR2: ENHRY and SYGVKD. The CDR3 is 17 residues long. CDR3 protein: CPTRTMGGGRPTYEQYF. The CDR3 DNA sequence: TGTCCCACCCGTACAATGGGGGGGGGCAGGCCGACCTACGAGCAGTACTTC.

This clone was recorded a few times. The chain is built from TRBV27 and TRBJ2-7; D is perhaps TRBD2 (6 bases). V lost 6 bases and J 4 bases, leaving 13 bases between the germline ends. Germline V CDR1 and CDR2: MNHEY, SMNVEV (reference sequence). The CDR3 loop spans 13 amino acids. CDR3 DNA sequence: TGTGCCAGCAGCAGCGGGCCTTATTACGAGCAGTACTTC. Translating it yields CASSSGPYYEQYF.